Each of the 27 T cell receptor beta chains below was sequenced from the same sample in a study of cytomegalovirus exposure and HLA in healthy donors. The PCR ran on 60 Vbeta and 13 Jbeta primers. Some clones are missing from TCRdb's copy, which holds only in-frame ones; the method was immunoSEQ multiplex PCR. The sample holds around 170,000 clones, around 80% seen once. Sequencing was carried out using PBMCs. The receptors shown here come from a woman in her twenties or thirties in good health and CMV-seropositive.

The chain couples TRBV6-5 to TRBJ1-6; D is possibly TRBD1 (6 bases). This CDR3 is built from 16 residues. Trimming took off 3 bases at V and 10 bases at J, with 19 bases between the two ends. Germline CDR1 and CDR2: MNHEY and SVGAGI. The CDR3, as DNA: TGTGCCAGCAGTTATTCGGACAGCCCAACAGGGTCACCCCTCCACTTT. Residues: CASSYSDSPTGSPLHF.

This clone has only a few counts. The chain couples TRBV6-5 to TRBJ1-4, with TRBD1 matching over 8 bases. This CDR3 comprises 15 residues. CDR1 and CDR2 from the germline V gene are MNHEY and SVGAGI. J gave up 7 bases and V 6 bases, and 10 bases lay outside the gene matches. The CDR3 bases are TGTGCCAGCAGAGGCCAGGGGGCTTCTTCTGAAAAACTGTTTTTT. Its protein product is CASRGQGASSEKLFF.

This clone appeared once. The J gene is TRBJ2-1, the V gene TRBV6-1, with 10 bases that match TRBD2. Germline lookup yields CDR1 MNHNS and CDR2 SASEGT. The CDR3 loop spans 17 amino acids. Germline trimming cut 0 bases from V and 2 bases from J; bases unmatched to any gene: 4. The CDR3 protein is CASSEALAGAPYNEQFF. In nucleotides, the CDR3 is TGTGCCAGCAGTGAAGCCCTAGCGGGGGCCCCCTACAATGAGCAGTTCTTC.

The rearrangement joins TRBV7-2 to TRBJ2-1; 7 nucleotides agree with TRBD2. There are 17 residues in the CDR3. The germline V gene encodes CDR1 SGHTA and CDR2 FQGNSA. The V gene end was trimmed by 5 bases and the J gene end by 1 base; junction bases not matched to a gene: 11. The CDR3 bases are TGTGCCAGCAGCCTCGATCTCGGAGCGGGGTCCTACAATGAGCAGTTCTTC. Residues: CASSLDLGAGSYNEQFF.

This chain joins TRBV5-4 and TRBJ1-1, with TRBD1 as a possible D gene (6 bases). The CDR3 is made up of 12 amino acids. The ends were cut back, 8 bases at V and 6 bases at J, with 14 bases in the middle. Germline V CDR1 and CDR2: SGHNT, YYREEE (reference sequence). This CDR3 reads CASGRGGAEAFF. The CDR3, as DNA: TGTGCCAGTGGGAGAGGGGGGGCTGAAGCTTTCTTT.

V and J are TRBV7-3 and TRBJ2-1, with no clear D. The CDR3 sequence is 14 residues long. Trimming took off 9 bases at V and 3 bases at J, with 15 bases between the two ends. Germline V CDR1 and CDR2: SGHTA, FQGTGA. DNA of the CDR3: TGTGCCAGTTCGGTTGGGCGCAACTACAATGAGCAGTTCTTC. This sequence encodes CASSVGRNYNEQFF.

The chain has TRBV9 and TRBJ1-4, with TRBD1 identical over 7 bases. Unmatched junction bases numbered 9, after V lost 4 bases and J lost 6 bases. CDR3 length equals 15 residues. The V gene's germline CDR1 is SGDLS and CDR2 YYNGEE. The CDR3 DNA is TGTGCCAGCAGCACTACAGGGGACTTATATGAAAAACTGTTTTTT. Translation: CASSTTGDLYEKLFF.

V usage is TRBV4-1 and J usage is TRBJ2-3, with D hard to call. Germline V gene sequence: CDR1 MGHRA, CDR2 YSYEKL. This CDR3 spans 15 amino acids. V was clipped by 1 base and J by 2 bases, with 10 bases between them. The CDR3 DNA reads TGCGCCAGCAGCCAAGGCCAGGAACACACAGATACGCAGTATTTT. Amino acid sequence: CASSQGQEHTDTQYF.

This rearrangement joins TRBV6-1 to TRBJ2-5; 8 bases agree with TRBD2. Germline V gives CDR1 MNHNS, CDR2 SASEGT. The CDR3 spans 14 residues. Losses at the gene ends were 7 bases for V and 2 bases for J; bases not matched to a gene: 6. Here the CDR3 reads CASTGVAGQETQYF. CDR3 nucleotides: TGTGCCAGCACAGGAGTAGCGGGGCAAGAGACCCAGTACTTC.

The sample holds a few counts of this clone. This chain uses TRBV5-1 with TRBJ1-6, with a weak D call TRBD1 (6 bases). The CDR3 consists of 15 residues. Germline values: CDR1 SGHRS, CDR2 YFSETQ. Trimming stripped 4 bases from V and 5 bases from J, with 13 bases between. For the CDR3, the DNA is TGCGCCAGCAGCAAGGAAGGACAGAATAATTCACCCCTCCACTTT. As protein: CASSKEGQNNSPLHF. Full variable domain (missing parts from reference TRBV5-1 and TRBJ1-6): KAGVTQTPRYLIKTRGQQVTLSCSPISGHRSVSWYQQTPGQGLQFLFEYFSETQRNKGNFPGRFSGRQFSNSRSEMNVSTLELGDSALYLCASSKEGQNNSPLHFGNGTRLTVT.

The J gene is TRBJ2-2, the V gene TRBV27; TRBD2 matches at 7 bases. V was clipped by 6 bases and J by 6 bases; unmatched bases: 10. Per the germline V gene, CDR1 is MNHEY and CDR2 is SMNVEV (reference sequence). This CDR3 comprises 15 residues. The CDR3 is CASSPRGVVSGELFF. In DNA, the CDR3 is TGTGCCAGCAGCCCCCGGGGGGTAGTTTCCGGGGAGCTGTTTTTT.

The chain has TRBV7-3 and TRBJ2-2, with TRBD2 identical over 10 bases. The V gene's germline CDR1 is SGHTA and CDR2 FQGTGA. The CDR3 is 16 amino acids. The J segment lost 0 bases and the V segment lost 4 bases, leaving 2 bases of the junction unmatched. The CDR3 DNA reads TGTGCCAGCAGCTCACTAGCGGGGACGAACACCGGGGAGCTGTTTTTT. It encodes CASSSLAGTNTGELFF.

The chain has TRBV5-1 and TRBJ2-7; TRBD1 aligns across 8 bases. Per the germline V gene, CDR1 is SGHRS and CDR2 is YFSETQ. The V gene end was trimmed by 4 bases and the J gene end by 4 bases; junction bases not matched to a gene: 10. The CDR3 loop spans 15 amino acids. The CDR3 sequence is CASSPSGTGIYEQYF. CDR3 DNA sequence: TGCGCCAGCAGCCCCTCCGGGACAGGAATATACGAGCAGTACTTC.

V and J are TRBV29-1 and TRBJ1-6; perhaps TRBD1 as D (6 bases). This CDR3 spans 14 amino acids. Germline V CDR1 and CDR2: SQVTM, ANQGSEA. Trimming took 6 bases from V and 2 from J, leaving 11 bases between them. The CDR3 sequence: CSVADSTYNSPLHF. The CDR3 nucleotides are TGCAGCGTCGCGGACAGCACCTATAATTCACCCCTCCACTTT.

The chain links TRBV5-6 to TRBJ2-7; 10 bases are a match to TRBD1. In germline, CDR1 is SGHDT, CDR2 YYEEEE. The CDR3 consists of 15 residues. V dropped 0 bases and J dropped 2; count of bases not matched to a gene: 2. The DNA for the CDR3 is TGTGCCAGCAGCTTGGCCGGGACAGGGGCCTACGAGCAGTACTTC. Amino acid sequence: CASSLAGTGAYEQYF.

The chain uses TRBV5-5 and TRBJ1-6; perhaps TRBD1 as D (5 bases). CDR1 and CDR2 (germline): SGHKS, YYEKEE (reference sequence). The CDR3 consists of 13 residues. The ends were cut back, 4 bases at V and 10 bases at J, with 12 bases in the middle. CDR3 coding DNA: TGTGCCAGCAGCCCAGACAGACGGTCACCCCTCCACTTT. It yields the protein CASSPDRRSPLHF.

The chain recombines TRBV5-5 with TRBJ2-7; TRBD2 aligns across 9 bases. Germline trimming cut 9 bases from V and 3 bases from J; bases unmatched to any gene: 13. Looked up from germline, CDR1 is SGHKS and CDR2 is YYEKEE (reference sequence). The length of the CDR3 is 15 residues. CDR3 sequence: CATQVGSGGLYEQYF. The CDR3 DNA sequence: TGTGCCACCCAGGTGGGTAGCGGGGGCCTCTACGAGCAGTACTTC.

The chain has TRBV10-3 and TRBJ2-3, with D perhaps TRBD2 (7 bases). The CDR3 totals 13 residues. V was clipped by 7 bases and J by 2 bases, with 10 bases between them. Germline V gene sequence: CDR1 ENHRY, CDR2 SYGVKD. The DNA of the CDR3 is TGTGCCATCAAAGGGGGGGCCACAGATACGCAGTATTTT. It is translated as CAIKGGATDTQYF.

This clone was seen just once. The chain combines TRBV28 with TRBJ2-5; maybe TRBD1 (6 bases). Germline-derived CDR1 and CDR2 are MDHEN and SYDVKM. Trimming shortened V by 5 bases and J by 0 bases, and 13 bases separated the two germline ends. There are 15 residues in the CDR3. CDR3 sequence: CASSQTGWYQETQYF. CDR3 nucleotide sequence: TGTGCCAGCAGTCAAACAGGGTGGTACCAAGAGACCCAGTACTTC.

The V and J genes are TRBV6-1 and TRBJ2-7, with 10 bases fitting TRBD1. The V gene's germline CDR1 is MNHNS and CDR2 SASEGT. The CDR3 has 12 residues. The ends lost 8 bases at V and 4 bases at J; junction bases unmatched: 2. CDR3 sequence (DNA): TGTGCCAGCGGACAGGGGGGGTACGAGCAGTACTTC. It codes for CASGQGGYEQYF.

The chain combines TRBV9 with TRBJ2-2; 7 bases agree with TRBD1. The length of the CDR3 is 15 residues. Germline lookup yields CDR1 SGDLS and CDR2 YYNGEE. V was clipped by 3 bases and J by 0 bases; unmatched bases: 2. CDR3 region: CASSAGGTNTGELFF. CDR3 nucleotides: TGTGCCAGCAGCGCAGGGGGAACGAACACCGGGGAGCTGTTTTTT.

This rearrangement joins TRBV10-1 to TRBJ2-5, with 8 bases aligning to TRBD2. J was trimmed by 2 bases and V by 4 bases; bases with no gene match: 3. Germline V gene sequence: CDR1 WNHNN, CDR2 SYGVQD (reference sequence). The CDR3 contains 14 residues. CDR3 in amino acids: CASSGGGSQETQYF. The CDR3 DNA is TGCGCCAGCAGTGGCGGGGGGAGTCAAGAGACCCAGTACTTC.

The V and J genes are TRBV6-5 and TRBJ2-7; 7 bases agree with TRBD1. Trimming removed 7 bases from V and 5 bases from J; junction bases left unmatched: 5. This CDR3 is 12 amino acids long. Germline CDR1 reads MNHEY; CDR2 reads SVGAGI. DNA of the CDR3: TGTGCCAGCACCTCGACAGGGCACGAGCAGTACTTC. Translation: CASTSTGHEQYF.

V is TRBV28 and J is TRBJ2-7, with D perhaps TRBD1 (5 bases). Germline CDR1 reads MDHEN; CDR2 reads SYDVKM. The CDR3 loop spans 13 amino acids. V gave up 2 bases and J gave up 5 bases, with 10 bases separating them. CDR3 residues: CASSLGAVDEQYF. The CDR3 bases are TGTGCCAGCAGTTTAGGGGCGGTAGACGAGCAGTACTTC.

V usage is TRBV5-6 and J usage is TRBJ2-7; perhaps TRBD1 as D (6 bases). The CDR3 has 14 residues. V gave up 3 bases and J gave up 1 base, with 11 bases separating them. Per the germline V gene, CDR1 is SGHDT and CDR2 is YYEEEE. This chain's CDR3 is CASSSLTGSYEQYF. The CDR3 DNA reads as TGTGCCAGCAGCTCCTTGACAGGTTCCTACGAGCAGTACTTC.

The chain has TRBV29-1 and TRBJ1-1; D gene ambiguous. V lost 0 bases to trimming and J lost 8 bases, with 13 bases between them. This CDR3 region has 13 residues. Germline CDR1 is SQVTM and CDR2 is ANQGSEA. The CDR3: CSVEEGRPAEAFF. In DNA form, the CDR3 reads TGCAGCGTTGAAGAGGGCAGACCAGCCGAAGCTTTCTTT.

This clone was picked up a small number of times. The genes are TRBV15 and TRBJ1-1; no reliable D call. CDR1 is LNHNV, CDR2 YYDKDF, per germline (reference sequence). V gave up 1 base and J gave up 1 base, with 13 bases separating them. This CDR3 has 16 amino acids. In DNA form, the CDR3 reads TGTGCCACCAGCAGAGGAATTGAGACGGGGAACACTGAAGCTTTCTTT. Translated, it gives CATSRGIETGNTEAFF.